What follows are 26 T cell receptor beta chains derived from one specimen sequenced in a study of T cell responses to AZD1222 COVID-19 vaccine. Assay: immunoSEQ multiplex PCR; the TCRdb copy retains only in-frame clones and omits some. The sample records over 100,000 clones, roughly 90% being singletons. The input for sequencing was peripheral blood, taken on day 0 of AZD1222 vaccination. The receptors were sampled from an adult in good health.

This chain connects TRBV9 to TRBJ1-1; D unclear. The germline V gene has CDR1 SGDLS and CDR2 YYNGEE. This CDR3 is built from 13 residues. V lost 2 bases and J 7 bases, leaving 12 bases between the germline ends. CDR3 protein: CASSVYEGSEAFF. The CDR3 region has the DNA TGTGCCAGCAGCGTTTACGAGGGTAGTGAAGCTTTCTTT.

V is TRBV12-5 and J is TRBJ2-3; TRBD2 agrees at 7 bases. Germline-derived CDR1 and CDR2 are LGHNT and FRNRAP. Unmatched junction bases numbered 15, after V lost 7 bases and J lost 8 bases. The CDR3 totals 15 residues. This CDR3 is CASAPGGSEYATQYF. The CDR3 bases are TGTGCTAGTGCCCCGGGGGGTAGCGAGTATGCTACGCAGTATTTT.

The V gene is TRBV23-1, the J gene TRBJ1-2, with a weak D call TRBD1 (6 bases). TRBV23-1 is an ORF, with its function uncertain. The germline V and J ends were trimmed by 0 bases and 6 bases, with 20 bases remaining between them. This CDR3 comprises 17 residues. The CDR3 DNA sequence: TGCGCCAGCAGTCAATCGAGTATTTGTGGGCAGGGGAATGGCTACACCTTC. Translated, it gives CASSQSSICGQGNGYTF.

The chain recombines TRBV6-6 with TRBJ1-6; D may be TRBD1 (5 bases). The CDR3 length is 15 residues. Germline-derived CDR1 and CDR2 are MNHNY and SVGAGI (reference sequence). V was shortened by 7 bases and J by 7 bases, with 17 bases between the two germline ends. The CDR3 region has the DNA TGTGCCAGCAACCCCCCGGGACGGGACAATTCACCCCTCCACTTT. Protein: CASNPPGRDNSPLHF.

Concerning this clone itself: No conserved phenylalanine or tryptophan is present at the end of the CDR3, so a read error is the likely explanation. The chain uses TRBV4-3 and TRBJ1-2; no firm D call. Deletions cut 1 base from V and 3 bases from J, with 12 bases between. There are 15 residues in the CDR3. Germline assignment: CDR1 LGHNA and CDR2 YSLEER. The CDR3 DNA follows: TGCGCCAGCAGCCAAGCCACAGAAGCTCACTATGGCTACACCCTC. As protein: CASSQATEAHYGYTL.

This clone was seen a few times. This rearrangement joins TRBV6-4 to TRBJ2-2, with 11 bases matching TRBD2. This CDR3 contains 14 residues. J gave up 3 bases and V 6 bases, and 0 bases lay outside the gene matches. In germline, CDR1 is MRHNA, CDR2 SNTAGT. The CDR3 here is CASRLAGDTGELFF. In DNA form, the CDR3 reads TGTGCCAGCAGACTAGCGGGAGACACCGGGGAGCTGTTTTTT.

The genes are TRBV3-1 (or the pseudogene TRBV3-2) and TRBJ2-5, with 7 bases fitting TRBD2. There are 18 residues in the CDR3. The junction had 16 bases not matched to a gene; V was cut back by 1 base and J by 5 bases. Germline loops: CDR1 LGHDT, CDR2 YNNKEL (reference sequence). The CDR3 reads CASSQVGAGWLAPETQYF. As DNA, the CDR3 is TGTGCCAGCAGCCAAGTAGGAGCGGGGTGGCTAGCCCCGGAGACCCAGTACTTC.

This chain uses TRBV4-1 with TRBJ2-1; 9 nucleotides agree with TRBD1. V lost 4 bases, J lost 5 bases, and 9 bases stayed unmatched. The CDR3 is 16 residues long. CDR1 is MGHRA and CDR2 is YSYEKL in the germline V gene. CDR3 sequence (DNA): TGCGCCAGCAGCCCAAATCCGGGACAGGGCAACAATGAGCAGTTCTTC. As protein: CASSPNPGQGNNEQFF.

This clone was recorded once. The rearrangement joins TRBV11-3 to TRBJ2-1; maybe TRBD2 (5 bases). The CDR3 loop spans 14 amino acids. With 1 base removed from V and 2 bases from J, the gap between germline ends came to 6 bases. Germline assignment: CDR1 SGHNT and CDR2 YENEEA. CDR3 DNA sequence: TGTGCCAGCAGCTTAGCGGGAACCTACAATGAGCAGTTCTTC. Its protein product is CASSLAGTYNEQFF.

V is TRBV5-5 and J is TRBJ1-6; D remains unclear. Germline CDR1 is SGHKS and CDR2 is YYEKEE (reference sequence). This CDR3 has 15 amino acids. Between the trimmed V and J ends, which lost 0 bases and 4 bases, there was a span of 8 bases. The CDR3 here is CASSLEQPYNSPLHF. The CDR3 DNA is TGTGCCAGCAGCTTGGAACAGCCGTATAATTCACCCCTCCACTTT. Based on the CDR3 plus reference TRBV5-5 and TRBJ1-6, the full variable domain is DAGVTQSPTHLIKTRGQQVTLRCSPISGHKSVSWYQQVLGQGPQFIFQYYEKEERGRGNFPDRFSARQFPNYSSELNVNALLLGDSALYLCASSLEQPYNSPLHFGNGTRLTVT.

J is TRBJ2-7 and V is TRBV5-5; TRBD1 matches 9 bases. Germline assignment: CDR1 SGHKS and CDR2 YYEKEE (reference sequence). The CDR3 contains 16 residues. V shed 0 bases and J 2 bases; nucleotides not matched to a gene: 6. CDR3 sequence: CASSLGPGTGPYEQYF. The DNA for the CDR3 is TGTGCCAGCAGCTTGGGCCCCGGGACAGGGCCCTACGAGCAGTACTTC.

The chain uses TRBV28 and TRBJ1-5, with D hard to call. This CDR3 comprises 14 residues. V dropped 6 bases and J dropped 0 bases, with 9 bases sitting between them. CDR1 is MDHEN and CDR2 is SYDVKM in the germline V gene. CDR3 sequence reads: CASSLTDSNQPQHF. The CDR3 DNA follows: TGTGCCAGCAGCCTTACCGATAGCAATCAGCCCCAGCATTTT.

This chain uses TRBV7-2 with TRBJ2-3, with TRBD2 matching over 7 bases. The CDR3 extends over 14 amino acids. J gave up 6 bases and V 3 bases, and 6 bases lay outside the gene matches. CDR1 and CDR2 (germline): SGHTA, FQGNSA. In DNA form, the CDR3 reads TGTGCCAGCAGCTTGGGCCACGGGGGGGATACGCAGTATTTT. Translated, it gives CASSLGHGGDTQYF.

This clone is deemed medium-sized (0.01 to 0.1%). V usage is TRBV12-3 or TRBV12-4 and J usage is TRBJ1-2, with 8 positions matching TRBD1. The CDR3 spans 11 residues. Trimming at V came to 6 bases and at J to 8 bases, leaving 2 bases not matched to a gene. The CDR3 sequence: CASRDRVGYTF. The CDR3 bases are TGTGCCAGCAGGGACAGGGTCGGCTACACCTTC.

This rearrangement joins TRBV30 to TRBJ1-3; 8 bases line up with TRBD1. This CDR3 is built from 14 residues. Germline V gene lookup returns CDR1 GTSNPN and CDR2 SVGIG (reference sequence). J gave up 2 bases and V 5 bases, and 5 bases lay outside the gene matches. The CDR3 region is CAWGGQGTGNTIYF. CDR3 sequence (DNA): TGTGCCTGGGGTGGACAGGGAACTGGAAACACCATATATTTT. The full variable domain, with the rest looked up from reference TRBV30 and TRBJ1-3, is SQTIHQWPATLVQPVGSPLSLECTVEGTSNPNLYWYRQAAGRGLQLLFYSVGIGQISSEVPQNLSASRPQDRQFILSSKKLLLSDSGFYLCAWGGQGTGNTIYFGEGSWLTVV.

The chain is built from TRBV7-8 and TRBJ2-7, with 7 bases identical to TRBD2. The CDR3 has 15 amino acids. The germline V gene encodes CDR1 SGHVS and CDR2 FQNEAQ. The V and J ends lost 1 base and 1 base, in that order; junction bases with no gene match: 4. The CDR3 loop is CASSLVRLASYEQYF. The CDR3 nucleotides read TGTGCCAGCAGCTTAGTGAGACTAGCATCCTACGAGCAGTACTTC.

The gene calls are TRBV7-3 and TRBJ2-2, with 8 bases matching TRBD1. The ends lost 5 bases at V and 7 bases at J; junction bases unmatched: 6. The germline gives CDR1 SGHTA, CDR2 FQGTGA. The CDR3 is 14 amino acids. The CDR3 protein is CASSQDRVDGELFF. The CDR3 bases are TGTGCCAGCAGCCAGGACAGGGTTGACGGGGAGCTGTTTTTT.

V usage is TRBV12-5 and J usage is TRBJ1-2; D ambiguous. Germline CDR1 and CDR2: LGHNT and FRNRAP. The CDR3 covers 13 residues. Trimming pared 2 bases from V and 7 bases from J, leaving 11 bases between. The CDR3 DNA reads TGTGCTAGTGGTTTGTATGCGGGGTCTGGCTACACCTTC. Amino acids: CASGLYAGSGYTF.

The gene calls are TRBV7-9 and TRBJ1-3; weak D call: TRBD1 (5 bases). This CDR3 contains 14 residues. Trimming stripped 0 bases from V and 3 bases from J, with 6 bases between. CDR1 and CDR2 (germline): SEHNR, FQNEAQ (reference sequence). CDR3 region: CASSLATVGNTIYF. CDR3 DNA: TGTGCCAGCAGCTTAGCGACAGTTGGAAACACCATATATTTT.

V usage is TRBV15 and J usage is TRBJ1-5, with TRBD1 identical over 9 bases. The CDR3 is 18 residues long. Germline V lookup: CDR1 LNHNV, CDR2 YYDKDF (reference sequence). Trimming cost V 5 bases and J 3 bases; bases outside gene matches: 14. CDR3 DNA: TGTGCCACCAGCGCCCTTTGGGGGGGACAGGGAGTCAATCAGCCCCAGCATTTT. It specifies CATSALWGGQGVNQPQHF.

The V and J genes are TRBV3-1 (or the pseudogene TRBV3-2) and TRBJ1-2; D unclear. The ends were cut back, 4 bases at V and 5 bases at J, with 8 bases in the middle. The CDR3 is 12 amino acids. The germline V gene encodes CDR1 LGHDT and CDR2 YNNKEL (reference sequence). For the CDR3, the DNA is TGTGCCAGCAGCCCAGTCGGTTATGGCTACACCTTC. It codes for CASSPVGYGYTF.

The chain carries TRBV3-1 (or the pseudogene TRBV3-2) and TRBJ2-1, with 10 bases matching TRBD2. Germline values: CDR1 LGHDT, CDR2 YNNKEL (reference sequence). This CDR3 has 16 amino acids. With V trimmed by 2 bases and J by 5 bases, 6 bases remained unmatched. CDR3 nucleotides: TGTGCCAGCAGCCAAAGAAGAACTAGCGGGGACAATGAGCAGTTCTTC. It translates to CASSQRRTSGDNEQFF.

V gene TRBV28 combines with J gene TRBJ1-3; no clear D. The V end was cut by 1 base, the J end by 10 bases, with 8 bases between. The CDR3 has 12 residues. Per germline, CDR1 MDHEN and CDR2 SYDVKM. CDR3 nucleotide sequence: TGTGCCAGCAGTTTATACAGCTCGACCATATATTTT. It yields the protein CASSLYSSTIYF. Complete variable domain (other parts from reference TRBV28 and TRBJ1-3): DVKVTQSSRYLVKRTGEKVFLECVQDMDHENMFWYRQDPGLGLRLIYFSYDVKMKEKGDIPEGYSVSREKKERFSLILESASTNQTSMYLCASSLYSSTIYFGEGSWLTVV.

The chain is built from TRBV5-1 and TRBJ2-3, with D unclear. CDR1 and CDR2 (germline): SGHRS, YFSETQ. The CDR3 length is 13 residues. V was cut by 2 bases and J by 6 bases, with 10 bases left in between. The CDR3 DNA follows: TGCGCCAGCAGCTTCGTCCCAGAGGATACGCAGTATTTT. Protein: CASSFVPEDTQYF.

This chain joins TRBV28 and TRBJ2-7, with D perhaps TRBD1 or TRBD2 (7 bases each). The CDR3 is 14 amino acids. V was cut by 8 bases and J by 2 bases, with 16 bases left in between. Germline loops: CDR1 MDHEN, CDR2 SYDVKM. This CDR3 is CASSRGTEPYEQYF. The CDR3 nucleotides are TGTGCCAGCTCGCGGGGGACAGAACCCTACGAGCAGTACTTC.

The V gene is TRBV6-5, the J gene TRBJ1-5; maybe TRBD1 (6 bases). Germline lookup yields CDR1 MNHEY and CDR2 SVGAGI. Trimming cost V 10 bases and J 0 bases, with 13 bases left between them. CDR3 size: 14 residues. The CDR3 nucleotides are TGTGCCATACACAGGGTAAATAGCAATCAGCCCCAGCATTTT. The encoded protein is CAIHRVNSNQPQHF.